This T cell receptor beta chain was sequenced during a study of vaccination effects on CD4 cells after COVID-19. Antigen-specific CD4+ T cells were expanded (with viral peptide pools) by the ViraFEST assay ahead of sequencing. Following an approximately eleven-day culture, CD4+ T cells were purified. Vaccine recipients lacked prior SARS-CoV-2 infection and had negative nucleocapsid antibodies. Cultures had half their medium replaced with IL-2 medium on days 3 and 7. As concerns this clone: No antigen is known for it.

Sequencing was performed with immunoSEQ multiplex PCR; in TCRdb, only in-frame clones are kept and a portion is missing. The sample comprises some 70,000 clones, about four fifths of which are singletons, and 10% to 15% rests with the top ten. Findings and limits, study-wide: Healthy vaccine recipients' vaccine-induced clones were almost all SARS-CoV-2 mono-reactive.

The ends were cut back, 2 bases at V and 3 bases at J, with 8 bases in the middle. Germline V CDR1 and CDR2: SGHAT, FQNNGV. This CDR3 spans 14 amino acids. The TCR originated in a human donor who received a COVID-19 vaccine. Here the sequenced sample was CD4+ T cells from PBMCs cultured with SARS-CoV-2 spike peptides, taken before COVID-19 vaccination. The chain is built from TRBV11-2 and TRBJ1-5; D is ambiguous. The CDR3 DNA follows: TGTGCCAGCAGCTTAATGGGGTCCAATCAGCCCCAGCATTTT. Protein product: CASSLMGSNQPQHF.